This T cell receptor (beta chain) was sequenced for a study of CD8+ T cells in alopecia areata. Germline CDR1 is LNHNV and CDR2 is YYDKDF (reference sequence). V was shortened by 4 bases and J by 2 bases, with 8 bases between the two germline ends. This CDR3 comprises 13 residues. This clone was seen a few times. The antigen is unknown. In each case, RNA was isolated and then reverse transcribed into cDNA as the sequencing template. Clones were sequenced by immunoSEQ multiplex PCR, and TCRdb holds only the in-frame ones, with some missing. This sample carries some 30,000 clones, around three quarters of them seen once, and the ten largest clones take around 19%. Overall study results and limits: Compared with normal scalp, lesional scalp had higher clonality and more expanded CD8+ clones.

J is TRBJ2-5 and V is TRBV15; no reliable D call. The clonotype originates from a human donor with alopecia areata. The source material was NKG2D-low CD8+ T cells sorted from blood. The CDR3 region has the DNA TGTGCCACCAGCACCCATTTACAAGAGACCCAGTACTTC. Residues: CATSTHLQETQYF.